Listed here are 11 T cell receptor beta chains from one sample, sequenced in a study of Ad26.COV2.S vaccination and SARS-CoV-2 variants. Sequencing was performed with immunoSEQ multiplex PCR; in TCRdb, only in-frame clones are kept and a portion is missing. The profile shows approximately 240,000 clones, approximately 87% of them singletons. Treatment meaning: around 19 received Ad26.COV2.S at low or high dose, single or two shots; 5 received placebo; per-sample allocation not given. After the first vaccine or placebo injection, samples were drawn on day 63. The sequences come from peripheral blood, collected in a trial of Ad26.COV2.S vaccine versus placebo. The receptors were gathered from a person aged 18-60 years who received the Ad26.COV2.S COVID-19 vaccine or a placebo.

The rearrangement uses TRBV5-6 and TRBJ1-5, with 7 positions matching TRBD1. Trimming cost V 5 bases and J 5 bases; bases outside gene matches: 13. CDR1 and CDR2 (germline): SGHDT, YYEEEE. The CDR3 runs 16 residues. CDR3 sequence: CASSLTGALLDQPQHF. The CDR3, as DNA: TGTGCCAGCAGTTTAACAGGGGCGCTCCTTGATCAGCCCCAGCATTTT. The entire variable domain, with the rest obtained from reference TRBV5-6 and TRBJ1-5, is as follows: DAGVTQSPTHLIKTRGQQVTLRCSPKSGHDTVSWYQQALGQGPQFIFQYYEEEERQRGNFPDRFSGHQFPNYSSELNVNALLLGDSALYLCASSLTGALLDQPQHFGDGTRLSIL.

The rearrangement links TRBV6-2 or TRBV6-3 to TRBJ2-1, with 8 positions matching TRBD2. CDR1 is MNHEY and CDR2 is SVGEGT in the germline V gene. CDR3 length: 17 residues. The trim removed 6 bases at V and 9 bases at J, leaving 19 bases unmatched. In DNA, the CDR3 is TGTGCCAGCAGCTCCAGGACTAGCTGGAAAGGGGTCGGTGAGCAGTTCTTC. It codes for CASSSRTSWKGVGEQFF.

The chain is built from TRBV28 and TRBJ2-4; possible D gene TRBD1, 6 bases. Germline-derived CDR1 and CDR2 are MDHEN and SYDVKM. The CDR3 is 14 amino acids. V was pared by 5 bases and J by 5 bases, with 13 bases between. The chain's CDR3 is CASSPGYRENIQYF. CDR3 DNA sequence: TGTGCCAGCAGTCCCGGGTACAGGGAAAACATTCAGTACTTC.

The rearrangement joins TRBV5-6 to TRBJ2-2; TRBD1 matches at 9 bases. V dropped 4 bases and J dropped 6; count of bases not matched to a gene: 7. Germline V lookup: CDR1 SGHDT, CDR2 YYEEEE. This CDR3 has 15 residues. This chain's CDR3 is CASSGRDRVAGELFF. CDR3 nucleotides: TGTGCCAGCAGCGGAAGGGACAGGGTGGCCGGGGAGCTGTTTTTT.

This clone was observed once. This sequence joins TRBV6-6 and TRBJ1-5; D not certain. Per the germline V gene, CDR1 is MNHNY and CDR2 is SVGAGI (reference sequence). The CDR3 runs 13 residues. V dropped 2 bases and J dropped 2 bases, with 4 bases sitting between them. DNA of the CDR3: TGTGCCAGCAGTTACGGGCGCAATCAGCCCCAGCATTTT. Its protein product is CASSYGRNQPQHF.

The rearrangement joins TRBV25-1 to TRBJ1-2; 10 positions agree with TRBD1. The CDR3 length is 14 residues. The V gene's germline CDR1 is MGHDK and CDR2 SYGVNS. Unmatched junction bases numbered 4, after V lost 5 bases and J lost 4 bases. This CDR3 is CASSRTGGFYGYTF. DNA of the CDR3: TGTGCCAGCAGTAGGACAGGGGGGTTCTATGGCTACACCTTC.

The V call is TRBV10-1, the J call TRBJ2-7; D is possibly TRBD2 (5 bases). This CDR3 region has 14 residues. V gave up 6 bases and J gave up 2 bases, with 14 bases separating them. Germline CDR1 and CDR2: WNHNN and SYGVQD (reference sequence). The CDR3 sequence is CASSARRAPYEQYF. DNA for the CDR3: TGCGCCAGCAGCGCGCGGCGGGCCCCCTACGAGCAGTACTTC.

The chain is built from TRBV9 and TRBJ2-7, with 9 nucleotides matching TRBD1. The CDR3 is made up of 16 amino acids. The ends lost 4 bases at V and 5 bases at J; junction bases unmatched: 13. Germline assignment: CDR1 SGDLS and CDR2 YYNGEE. CDR3 DNA: TGTGCCAGCAGCTCTATGCCCGGGACAGGGACTAACGAGCAGTACTTC. This gives the protein CASSSMPGTGTNEQYF. Together with reference TRBV9 and TRBJ2-7, the CDR3 gives the full variable domain: DSGVTQTPKHLITATGQRVTLRCSPRSGDLSVYWYQQSLDQGLQFLIQYYNGEERAKGNILERFSAQQFPDLHSELNLSSLELGDSALYFCASSSMPGTGTNEQYFGPGTRLTVT.

The V call is TRBV5-1, the J call TRBJ1-1, with D maybe TRBD1 (5 bases). The CDR3 spans 15 residues. With 4 bases removed from V and 1 base from J, the gap between germline ends came to 14 bases. Per the germline V gene, CDR1 is SGHRS and CDR2 is YFSETQ. CDR3 in DNA: TGCGCCAGCAGCAGACCAGACAGAGAGAACACTGAAGCTTTCTTT. The encoded protein is CASSRPDRENTEAFF.

The rearrangement uses TRBV7-3 and TRBJ2-1, with a tentative D call TRBD2 (6 bases). CDR3 length equals 15 residues. Trimming took 2 bases from V and 0 from J, leaving 8 bases between them. Germline V gene sequence: CDR1 SGHTA, CDR2 FQGTGA. The CDR3 spells CASSLDGGSYNEQFF. CDR3 DNA: TGTGCCAGCAGCTTAGACGGGGGCTCCTACAATGAGCAGTTCTTC.

The CDR3 here is CASSWTSGFSYEQYF. The CDR3 DNA follows: TGTGCCAGCAGTTGGACTAGCGGGTTCTCCTACGAGCAGTACTTC. V and J are TRBV28 and TRBJ2-7, with 11 bases fitting TRBD2. In germline, CDR1 is MDHEN, CDR2 SYDVKM. There are 15 residues in the CDR3. Trimming at V came to 4 bases and at J to 0 bases, leaving 2 bases not matched to a gene.